What follows are 27 T cell receptor beta chains derived from one specimen sequenced in a study of cytomegalovirus exposure and HLA in healthy donors. The PCR was carried out with 60 Vbeta primers and 13 Jbeta primers. Data came from immunoSEQ multiplex PCR; TCRdb stores just in-frame clones and leaves some out. The sample shows some 120,000 clones, 70% to 80% of them seen only once. Sample: PBMCs. These TCRs come from a man aged 45-65 years in good health and CMV-seronegative.

Regarding this clone: The same CDR3 can be traced to other DNA sequences in this sample. The chain is built from TRBV28 and TRBJ2-3, with D unresolved. V lost 1 base and J lost 2, with 4 bases in between. The CDR3 runs 13 residues. From germline, CDR1 is MDHEN and CDR2 SYDVKM. The CDR3 bases are TGTGCCAGCAGTTTATCCTCCACAGATACGCAGTATTTT. Encoded protein: CASSLSSTDTQYF.

The V gene is TRBV7-9, the J gene TRBJ2-7; 11 positions agree with TRBD1. Germline values: CDR1 SEHNR, CDR2 FQNEAQ (reference sequence). The CDR3 has 13 residues. This CDR3 is CASGTGGPYEQYV. CDR3 nucleotide sequence: TGTGCTAGCGGGACAGGGGGACCCTACGAGCAGTACGTC.

The genes are TRBV19 and TRBJ2-6; 8 bases map to TRBD1. The CDR3 runs 15 residues. V was pared by 7 bases and J by 2 bases, with 4 bases of the junction left unmatched. Germline CDR1 reads LNHDA; CDR2 reads SQIVND (reference sequence). CDR3: CASTNRGAGANVLTF. The CDR3 region has the DNA TGTGCCAGTACTAACAGGGGGGCTGGGGCCAACGTCCTGACTTTC. Full variable domain (remainder filled in from reference TRBV19 and TRBJ2-6): DGGITQSPKYLFRKEGQNVTLSCEQNLNHDAMYWYRQDPGQGLRLIYYSQIVNDFQKGDIAEGYSVSREKKESFPLTVTSAQKNPTAFYLCASTNRGAGANVLTFGAGSRLTVL.

V usage is TRBV6-5 and J usage is TRBJ1-2, with a weak D call TRBD1 (6 bases). The germline V gene has CDR1 MNHEY and CDR2 SVGAGI. This CDR3 spans 14 amino acids. V lost 0 bases and J 4 bases, leaving 9 bases between the germline ends. CDR3 sequence: CASSYSTGLYGYTF. In DNA form, the CDR3 reads TGTGCCAGCAGTTACTCGACAGGCCTCTATGGCTACACCTTC.

This clone was counted between two and nine times. The V gene is TRBV4-2, the J gene TRBJ2-7; D is uncertain. Germline assignment: CDR1 LGHNA and CDR2 YNFKEQ. The CDR3 spans 13 residues. V lost 4 bases and J lost 1, with 8 bases in between. CDR3 nucleotides: TGTGCCAGCAGCCCCCAGGTTTCCTACGAGCAGTACTTC. Amino acids: CASSPQVSYEQYF.

This clone has a handful of counts. The chain joins TRBV27 to TRBJ2-3, with 11 bases identical to TRBD2. Germline V gene sequence: CDR1 MNHEY, CDR2 SMNVEV (reference sequence). V was clipped by 6 bases and J by 2 bases; unmatched bases: 10. CDR3 length equals 17 residues. The chain's CDR3 is CASSTFQGLADTDTQYF. CDR3 nucleotide sequence: TGTGCCAGCAGCACCTTCCAGGGACTAGCGGACACAGATACGCAGTATTTT.

The chain has TRBV5-3 and TRBJ2-7, with 11 positions matching TRBD2. TRBV5-3 is filed as an ORF, its function uncertain. The CDR3 extends over 17 amino acids. V was clipped by 4 bases and J by 1 base; unmatched bases: 10. The chain's CDR3 is CARSMDTSGGISYEQYF. CDR3 coding DNA: TGTGCCAGAAGCATGGACACTAGCGGGGGTATATCCTACGAGCAGTACTTC.

The chain carries TRBV19 and TRBJ2-7; D might be TRBD2 (6 bases). The V and J ends lost 3 bases and 2 bases respectively, with 14 bases between them. Germline assignment: CDR1 LNHDA and CDR2 SQIVND (reference sequence). This CDR3 is built from 15 residues. The DNA of the CDR3 is TGTGCCAGTAGTATCGCCGGGGGTAACGCCTACGAGCAGTACTTC. This gives the protein CASSIAGGNAYEQYF. Using reference TRBV19 and TRBJ2-7 for the parts outside the CDR3, the full variable domain is DGGITQSPKYLFRKEGQNVTLSCEQNLNHDAMYWYRQDPGQGLRLIYYSQIVNDFQKGDIAEGYSVSREKKESFPLTVTSAQKNPTAFYLCASSIAGGNAYEQYFGPGTRLTVT.

The sample holds a few counts of this clone. The chain recombines TRBV10-3 with TRBJ2-6, with 12 bases identical to TRBD1. Looked up from germline, CDR1 is ENHRY and CDR2 is SYGVKD. V shed 4 bases and J 2 bases; nucleotides not matched to a gene: 3. This CDR3 spans 17 amino acids. The CDR3 spells CAISGDRGLPGANVLTF. CDR3 bases: TGTGCCATCAGTGGGGACAGGGGGCTTCCTGGGGCCAACGTCCTGACTTTC.

The J gene is TRBJ2-2, the V gene TRBV18, with TRBD2 as a possible D gene (6 bases). The CDR3 consists of 16 residues. CDR1 is KGHSH, CDR2 LQKENI, per germline. V was clipped by 3 bases and J by 2 bases, with 13 bases between them. The CDR3 coding sequence is TGTGCCAGCTCACCTTTTGGACTACCTAACACCGGGGAGCTGTTTTTT. This gives the protein CASSPFGLPNTGELFF.

The rearrangement links TRBV6-5 to TRBJ1-1, with TRBD1 matching over 7 bases. The CDR3 contains 15 residues. Per germline, CDR1 MNHEY and CDR2 SVGAGI. V shed 7 bases, J shed 3 bases, and the junction held 11 bases outside the gene matches. The CDR3 region is CASKRQGEWDTEAFF. The CDR3 DNA reads as TGTGCCAGCAAGAGGCAGGGGGAGTGGGACACTGAAGCTTTCTTT.

The chain links TRBV13 to TRBJ1-1; weak D call: TRBD1 (5 bases). This CDR3 is built from 15 residues. V shed 1 base and J shed 4 bases, with 13 bases lying between them. Germline CDR1 PRHDT, CDR2 FYEKMQ (reference sequence). The CDR3 is CASSLVFGGGTEAFF. The CDR3 bases are TGTGCCAGCAGCTTAGTCTTCGGGGGGGGCACTGAAGCTTTCTTT.

The rearrangement links TRBV5-1 to TRBJ2-5; D is possibly TRBD2 (6 bases). Germline V gene lookup returns CDR1 SGHRS and CDR2 YFSETQ. Trimming left V 4 bases short and J 1 base short, with 17 bases between. The CDR3 spans 16 residues. CDR3 nucleotide sequence: TGCGCCAGCAGCCCCGGGACTCGTGCCGGCCAAGAGACCCAGTACTTC. Translated: CASSPGTRAGQETQYF.

The rearrangement joins TRBV15 to TRBJ1-2; the D gene is possibly TRBD1 (6 bases). Germline V gene lookup returns CDR1 LNHNV and CDR2 YYDKDF (reference sequence). The CDR3 totals 14 residues. Trimming shortened V by 0 bases and J by 4 bases, and 9 bases separated the two germline ends. The CDR3 here is CATSRDRDIYGYTF. The CDR3 DNA reads TGTGCCACCAGCAGAGATCGGGACATCTATGGCTACACCTTC.

The chain recombines TRBV2 with TRBJ1-2; TRBD1 matches at 8 bases. The germline V gene encodes CDR1 SNHLY and CDR2 FYNNEI. V was pared by 8 bases and J by 5 bases, with 7 bases of the junction left unmatched. This CDR3 is 13 amino acids long. In DNA, the CDR3 is TGTGCCAGCCTTTCCGGGACAGGTTATGGCTACACCTTC. Protein: CASLSGTGYGYTF. Full variable domain (remainder filled in from reference TRBV2 and TRBJ1-2): EPEVTQTPSHQVTQMGQEVILRCVPISNHLYFYWYRQILGQKVEFLVSFYNNEISEKSEIFDDQFSVERPDGSNFTLKIRSTKLEDSAMYFCASLSGTGYGYTFGSGTRLTVV.

For this clone: This specimen includes other DNA sequences encoding the same CDR3. The chain is built from TRBV6-1 and TRBJ1-4; 9 nucleotides match TRBD1. Germline-derived CDR1 and CDR2 are MNHNS and SASEGT. With 4 bases clipped from V and 5 bases from J, the junction kept 5 bases outside the gene matches. This CDR3 has 15 amino acids. This CDR3 reads CASSVMTGGNEKLFF. CDR3 sequence (DNA): TGTGCCAGCAGTGTCATGACAGGGGGGAATGAAAAACTGTTTTTT.

Concerning this clone: Other DNA sequences in the same sample also yield this CDR3. This chain uses TRBV9 with TRBJ1-6; 8 bases fit TRBD1. The CDR3 runs to 15 residues. The junction had 13 bases not matched to a gene; V was cut back by 4 bases and J by 13 bases. Germline CDR1 and CDR2: SGDLS and YYNGEE. The CDR3 DNA sequence: TGTGCCAGCAGCCCTACCGGACAGGGCGAGTCGCCCCTCCACTTT. It encodes CASSPTGQGESPLHF.

The chain recombines TRBV29-1 with TRBJ1-2; 8 nucleotides align to TRBD1. Looked up from germline, CDR1 is SQVTM and CDR2 is ANQGSEA. This CDR3 comprises 13 residues. With 8 bases clipped from V and 5 bases from J, the junction kept 10 bases outside the gene matches. CDR3 protein: CSTGPRDRYGYTF. The CDR3 nucleotides read TGCAGCACCGGTCCCCGGGACAGGTATGGCTACACCTTC.

CDR3 DNA: TGTGCCAGCGGGCCTAGCGGGGAAAAAGAGCAGTTCTTC. Its translation is CASGPSGEKEQFF. This chain joins TRBV5-4 and TRBJ2-1; 9 nucleotides agree with TRBD2. The trim removed 7 bases at V and 10 bases at J, leaving 9 bases unmatched. Germline CDR1 SGHNT, CDR2 YYREEE (reference sequence). This CDR3 is built from 13 residues. Variable domain in full (rest from reference TRBV5-4 and TRBJ2-1): ETGVTQSPTHLIKTRGQQVTLRCSSQSGHNTVSWYQQALGQGPQFIFQYYREEENGRGNFPPRFSGLQFPNYSSELNVNALELDDSALYLCASGPSGEKEQFFGPGTRLTVL.

The rearrangement uses TRBV30 and TRBJ1-2, with TRBD1 matching over 9 bases. This CDR3 is 19 amino acids long. V shed 1 base, J shed 3 bases, and the junction held 18 bases outside the gene matches. Germline CDR1 GTSNPN, CDR2 SVGIG (reference sequence). CDR3: CAWSGGNRGRTGSDYGYTF. The CDR3 DNA sequence: TGTGCCTGGAGTGGGGGAAACAGGGGGCGCACGGGGTCGGACTATGGCTACACCTTC.

The J gene is TRBJ1-4, the V gene TRBV7-9; D is undetermined. Per the germline V gene, CDR1 is SEHNR and CDR2 is FQNEAQ (reference sequence). The CDR3 is made up of 15 amino acids. V was shortened by 5 bases and J by 7 bases, with 17 bases between the two germline ends. CDR3 nucleotides: TGTGCCAGCAGCCCAAATCTTGGGGAGGGTGAAAAACTGTTTTTT. It translates to CASSPNLGEGEKLFF. The whole variable domain, filled in from reference TRBV7-9 and TRBJ1-4, reads DTGVSQNPRHKITKRGQNVTFRCDPISEHNRLYWYRQTLGQGPEFLTYFQNEAQLEKSRLLSDRFSAERPKGSFSTLEIQRTEQGDSAMYLCASSPNLGEGEKLFFGSGTQLSVL.

The chain combines TRBV30 with TRBJ1-2; D is ambiguous. Germline loops: CDR1 GTSNPN, CDR2 SVGIG (reference sequence). V was pared by 4 bases and J by 7 bases, with 16 bases between. The CDR3 is made up of 13 amino acids. In DNA, the CDR3 is TGTGCCTGGACCTCTCTGGACGGGATTGGCTACACCTTC. As protein: CAWTSLDGIGYTF.

This chain joins TRBV7-9 and TRBJ2-7; TRBD2 is a possible D gene (5 bases). This CDR3 comprises 15 residues. CDR1 is SEHNR, CDR2 FQNEAQ, per germline (reference sequence). CDR3 DNA sequence: TGTTCCAGCAGCTCAACCTCGACGGACTCCCACGAGCAGTACGTC. Translating it yields CSSSSTSTDSHEQYV.

This clone has a handful of counts. The J gene is TRBJ1-1, the V gene TRBV19; weak D call: TRBD1 (5 bases). V was clipped by 3 bases and J by 0 bases, with 8 bases between them. The CDR3 is 14 amino acids. Germline lookup yields CDR1 LNHDA and CDR2 SQIVND (reference sequence). Here the CDR3 DNA reads TGTGCCAGTAGTATCGACAGCGTGAACACTGAAGCTTTCTTT. Encoded protein: CASSIDSVNTEAFF.

This clone was picked up one time. The chain employs TRBV6-1 and TRBJ2-7; 7 bases fit TRBD2. The CDR3 contains 14 residues. V dropped 7 bases and J dropped 6; count of bases not matched to a gene: 12. Per the germline V gene, CDR1 is MNHNS and CDR2 is SASEGT. For the CDR3, the DNA is TGTGCCAGCACTCCCACTGGGGAGGGTGCCGAGCAGTACTTC. Encoded protein: CASTPTGEGAEQYF.

The V call is TRBV5-4, the J call TRBJ2-2, with 7 nucleotides matching TRBD1. Germline values: CDR1 SGHNT, CDR2 YYREEE (reference sequence). The CDR3 runs 13 residues. V lost 4 bases to trimming and J lost 5 bases; unmatched junction nucleotides: 2. CDR3 amino acids: CASSPQGTGELFF. CDR3 bases: TGTGCCAGCAGCCCACAGGGGACCGGGGAGCTGTTTTTT.

The rearrangement links TRBV25-1 to TRBJ2-7; 7 bases match TRBD1. The CDR3 runs to 16 residues. CDR1 is MGHDK, CDR2 SYGVNS, per germline. Trimming at V came to 4 bases and at J to 0 bases, leaving 9 bases not matched to a gene. The CDR3 is CASSASGQVSSYEQYF. The CDR3, as DNA: TGTGCCAGCAGTGCTTCCGGACAGGTCAGCTCCTACGAGCAGTACTTC.